This T cell receptor (beta chain) was sequenced during a study of blood T cell repertoires in COVID-19 (dated by TCRdb to the early 2020s). Background on the whole study: Samples from collaborators originated in the United States, Italy and Spain and spanned both the acute and convalescent phases of COVID-19. The material from the prospective study consisted of cDNA or gDNA derived from T cells, B-cell-depleted T cells, or PBMCs. Deeply sampled blood TCRbeta repertoires from subjects exposed to, actively infected with, or recovered from COVID-19 were included in the dataset. The repertoires were released in a freely available public database meant as a resource for research on the immune response to SARS-CoV-2. The samples were drawn from the first 160 participants of the ongoing ImmuneRACE study and from over 950 subjects provided by 6 global collaborators. The sample metadata nearly always contained a de-identified subject ID, COVID-19 status, age in years and sex. Where HLA class I and class II types were available, the types were taken from metadata supplied by the sample provider, not from assay-based typing. The paper as a whole reports these results and caveats: Clinical and demographic metadata were provided uncurated, with the amount varying by source and participant.

TCRbeta CDR3 regions were amplified from genomic DNA by means of the immunoSEQ Assay, a bias-controlled multiplex PCR. The authors' pipeline ran thus. Nucleated cell counts per sample were estimated from amplification of reference gene primers within the assay. To quantify the absolute abundance of each unique TCRbeta CDR3 rearrangement, sequence reads were collapsed and filtered. Productive Simpson clonality was computed per sample as the square root of Simpson's diversity index over productive rearrangements. This is the immuneACCESS table as TCRdb keeps it, with only in-frame sequences that have V and J called. A part of the clones is gone; compared with another copy, unresolved V genes explain less than half, and the rest is unexplained. V, J and clone size are those of that table, while D and trimming were read from the DNA. The sample data list 150,000 to 200,000 clones, and over 75% of these were observed just once. The top ten constitute more than 6.5% of the sample.

Cut back by 2 bases and 8 bases, the V and J ends lie 13 bases apart. Based on the germline V gene, the CDR1 and CDR2 sequences are MNHEY and SVGAGI. From cysteine to phenylalanine, the CDR3 is 14 amino acids long. Only the CDR3 region is kept as DNA, spanning 42 bases read in frame from base 1. Participants in the prospective study were aged about 18 to 89 years, lived in about two dozen United States geographic areas, and enrolled through a virtual design. In the prospective study, participants were assigned to cohorts based on the clinical history participants reported in a screening survey and a study questionnaire. For ImmuneRACE Cohort 3, a participant was defined as recovered based on two consecutive negative NP/OP PCR tests, clearance by a healthcare professional, or resolution of symptoms. Mobile phlebotomists in the prospective study collected whole blood, serum and a nasopharyngeal or oropharyngeal swab from every participant. Over a roughly two-month period, participants in the prospective study had the option of providing additional blood draws and questionnaires. Prospective study blood samples were shipped either frozen or at room temperature before DNA extraction.

A remark on this clone: Its antigen target is currently unknown. No quality values exist for individual bases; no much larger clone is one base distant.

Sequencing was carried out using PBMCs or T cells enriched from blood (not recorded which). Rearrangement joined TRBV6-5 to TRBJ1-3; the best D guess is TRBD1, with 6 bases matching. The sequence was collected from a woman in her forties or fifties who had recovered from COVID-19. At the DNA level, the sequence is TGTGCCAGCAGTTACGGGACAAGGGCCCACACCATATATTTT. This codes for CASSYGTRAHTIYF.